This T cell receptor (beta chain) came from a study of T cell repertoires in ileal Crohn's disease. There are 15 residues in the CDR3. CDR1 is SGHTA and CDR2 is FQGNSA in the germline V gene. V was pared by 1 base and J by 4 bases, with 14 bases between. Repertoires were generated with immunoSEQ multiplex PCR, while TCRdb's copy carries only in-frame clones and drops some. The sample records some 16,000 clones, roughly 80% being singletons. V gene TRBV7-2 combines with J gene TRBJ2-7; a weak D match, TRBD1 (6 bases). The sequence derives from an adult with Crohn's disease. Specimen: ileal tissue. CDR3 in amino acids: CASSLVQGSPYEQYF. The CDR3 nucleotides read TGTGCCAGCAGCTTAGTCCAGGGGTCCCCTTACGAGCAGTACTTC.